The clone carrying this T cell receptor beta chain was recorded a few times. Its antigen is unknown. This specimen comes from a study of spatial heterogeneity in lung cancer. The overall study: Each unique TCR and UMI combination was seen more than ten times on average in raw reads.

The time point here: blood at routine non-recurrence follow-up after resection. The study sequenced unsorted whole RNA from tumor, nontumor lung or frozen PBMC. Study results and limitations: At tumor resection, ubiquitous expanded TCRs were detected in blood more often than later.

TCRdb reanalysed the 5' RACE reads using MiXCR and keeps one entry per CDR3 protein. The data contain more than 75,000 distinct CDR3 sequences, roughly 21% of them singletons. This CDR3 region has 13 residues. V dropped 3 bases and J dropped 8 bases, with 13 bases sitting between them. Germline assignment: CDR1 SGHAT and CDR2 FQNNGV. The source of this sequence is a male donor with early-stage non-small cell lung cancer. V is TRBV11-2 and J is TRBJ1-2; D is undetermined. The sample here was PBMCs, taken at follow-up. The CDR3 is CASSFGGSEGYTF. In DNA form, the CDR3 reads TGTGCCAGCAGCTTCGGTGGATCAGAGGGCTACACCTTC.